The 8 T cell receptor beta chains below were found in one sample sequenced in a study of blood T cells in healthy people across ages. Primed by a sample-barcoded 5' primer and a J-beta primer mix, a second PCR proceeded for 7 to 11 cycles. TCRdb processed the 5' RACE reads anew with MiXCR; each CDR3 protein has one entry. This table has about 780,000 distinct CDR3 sequences, less than 80% appearing once. Sequenced: blood. The receptors shown here come from a man aged 25-45 years in good health.

The chain combines TRBV20-1 with TRBJ2-7, with 7 positions matching TRBD2. The CDR3 has 15 residues. Per germline, CDR1 DFQATT and CDR2 SNEGSKA (reference sequence). Trimming at V came to 3 bases and at J to 4 bases, leaving 12 bases not matched to a gene. CDR3 protein: CSASSASGAGYEQYF. CDR3 nucleotide sequence: TGCAGTGCTAGTAGTGCAAGCGGGGCCGGGTACGAGCAGTACTTC.

The chain has TRBV20-1 and TRBJ2-3; TRBD2 matches at 9 bases. V shed 7 bases, J shed 4 bases, and the junction held 6 bases outside the gene matches. Germline V gene lookup returns CDR1 DFQATT and CDR2 SNEGSKA (reference sequence). The CDR3 is 13 residues long. DNA of the CDR3: TGCAGTGTTGAGCGGGGGGTTGCAGATACGCAGTATTTT. Protein: CSVERGVADTQYF.

V is TRBV5-6 and J is TRBJ1-5; 12 nucleotides line up with TRBD1. V dropped 2 bases and J dropped 7; count of bases not matched to a gene: 4. Germline V gene data show CDR1 as SGHDT and CDR2 as YYEEEE. The CDR3 has 15 amino acids. The CDR3 sequence: CASSFGTGGRQPQHF. CDR3 sequence (DNA): TGTGCCAGCAGCTTCGGGACAGGGGGCCGCCAGCCCCAGCATTTT.

The V call is TRBV6-5, the J call TRBJ2-7, with D perhaps TRBD1 or TRBD2 (5 bases each). V was pared by 7 bases and J by 7 bases, with 20 bases between. Germline loops: CDR1 MNHEY, CDR2 SVGAGI. The CDR3 spans 14 residues. As DNA, the CDR3 is TGTGCCAGCAACCCCGGGCAGGGAGTCAATGAGCAGTACTTC. Its protein is CASNPGQGVNEQYF.

The rearrangement uses TRBV20-1 and TRBJ2-7, with D perhaps matching TRBD1 (5 bases). The J call may be faulty, since TRBJ2-5 better matches the DNA end. This CDR3 has 14 amino acids. CDR1 and CDR2 (germline): DFQATT, SNEGSKA (reference sequence). The CDR3 coding sequence is TGCAGTGCTAGAGACAGGGAATGGAGAGAGACCCAGTACTTC. Translation: CSARDREWRETQYF.

J is TRBJ2-1 and V is TRBV7-6; 9 bases are a match to TRBD1. The length of the CDR3 is 15 residues. Losses at the gene ends were 3 bases for V and 5 bases for J; bases not matched to a gene: 5. Per germline, CDR1 SGHVS and CDR2 FNYEAQ. CDR3 sequence reads: CASSFTGGWNNEQFF. The CDR3 DNA is TGTGCCAGCAGCTTTACAGGGGGCTGGAACAATGAGCAGTTCTTC.

The chain carries TRBV9 and TRBJ2-7; possibly TRBD2 for D (5 bases). Germline values: CDR1 SGDLS, CDR2 YYNGEE. The ends were cut back, 0 bases at V and 6 bases at J, with 16 bases in the middle. The CDR3 contains 15 residues. CDR3 bases: TGTGCCAGCAGCGTAGCTGGAGGAAATCCCTCCGAGCAGTACTTC. Translation gives CASSVAGGNPSEQYF.

V usage is TRBV28 and J usage is TRBJ2-1, with TRBD2 as a possible D gene (6 bases). Germline V gene data show CDR1 as MDHEN and CDR2 as SYDVKM. This CDR3 is 15 amino acids long. Trimming pared 4 bases from V and 0 bases from J, leaving 10 bases between. The CDR3 DNA is TGTGCCAGCAGTTACCGGGGGTACTCCTACAATGAGCAGTTCTTC. Amino acid sequence: CASSYRGYSYNEQFF.